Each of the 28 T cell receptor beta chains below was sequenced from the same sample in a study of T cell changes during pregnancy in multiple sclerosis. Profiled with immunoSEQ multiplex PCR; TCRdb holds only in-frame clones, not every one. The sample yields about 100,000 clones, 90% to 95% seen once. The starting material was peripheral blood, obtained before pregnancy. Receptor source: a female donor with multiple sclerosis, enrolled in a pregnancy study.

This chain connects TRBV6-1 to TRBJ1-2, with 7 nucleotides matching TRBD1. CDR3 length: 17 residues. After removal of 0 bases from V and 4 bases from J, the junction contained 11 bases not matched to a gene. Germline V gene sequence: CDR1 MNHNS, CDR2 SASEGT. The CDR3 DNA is TGTGCCAGCAGTGAAGCTATGAGACAGGGCGGTAGCTATGGCTACACCTTC. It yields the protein CASSEAMRQGGSYGYTF.

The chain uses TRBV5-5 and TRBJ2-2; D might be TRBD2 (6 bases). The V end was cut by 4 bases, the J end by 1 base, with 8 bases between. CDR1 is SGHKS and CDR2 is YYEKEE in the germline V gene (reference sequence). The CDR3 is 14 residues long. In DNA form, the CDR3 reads TGTGCCAGCAGCCGGGACTTGAACACCGGGGAGCTGTTTTTT. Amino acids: CASSRDLNTGELFF. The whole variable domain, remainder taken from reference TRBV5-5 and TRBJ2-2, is DAGVTQSPTHLIKTRGQQVTLRCSPISGHKSVSWYQQVLGQGPQFIFQYYEKEERGRGNFPDRFSARQFPNYSSELNVNALLLGDSALYLCASSRDLNTGELFFGEGSRLTVL.

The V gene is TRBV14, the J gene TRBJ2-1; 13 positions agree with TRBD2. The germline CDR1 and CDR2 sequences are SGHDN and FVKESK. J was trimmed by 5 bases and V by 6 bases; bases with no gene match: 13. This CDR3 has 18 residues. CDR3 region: CASSLGLAGVVLDNEQFF. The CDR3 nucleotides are TGTGCCAGCAGTCTAGGACTAGCGGGAGTGGTCTTGGACAATGAGCAGTTCTTC. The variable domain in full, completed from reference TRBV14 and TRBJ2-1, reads EAGVTQFPSHSVIEKGQTVTLRCDPISGHDNLYWYRRVMGKEIKFLLHFVKESKQDESGMPNNRFLAERTGGTYSTLKVQPAELEDSGVYFCASSLGLAGVVLDNEQFFGPGTRLTVL.

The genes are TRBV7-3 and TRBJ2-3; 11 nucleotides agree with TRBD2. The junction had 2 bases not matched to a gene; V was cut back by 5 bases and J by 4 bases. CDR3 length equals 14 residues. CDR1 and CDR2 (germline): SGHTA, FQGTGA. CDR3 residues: CASSLAGGADTQYF. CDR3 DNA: TGTGCCAGCAGCCTAGCGGGAGGTGCAGATACGCAGTATTTT. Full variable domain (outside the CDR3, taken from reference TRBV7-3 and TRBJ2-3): GAGVSQTPSNKVTEKGKYVELRCDPISGHTALYWYRQSLGQGPEFLIYFQGTGAADDSGLPNDRFFAVRPEGSVSTLKIQRTERGDSAVYLCASSLAGGADTQYFGPGTRLTVL.

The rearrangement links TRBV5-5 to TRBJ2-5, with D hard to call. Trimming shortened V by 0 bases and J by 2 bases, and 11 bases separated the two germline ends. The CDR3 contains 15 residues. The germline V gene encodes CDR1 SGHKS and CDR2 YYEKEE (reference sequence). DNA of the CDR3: TGTGCCAGCAGCTTGGGCCTTAGAGGTCAAGAGACCCAGTACTTC. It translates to CASSLGLRGQETQYF.

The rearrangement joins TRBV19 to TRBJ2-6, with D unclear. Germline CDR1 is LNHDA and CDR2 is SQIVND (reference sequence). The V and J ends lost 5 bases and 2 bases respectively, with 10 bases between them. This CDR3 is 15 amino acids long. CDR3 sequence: CASSPRLTGANVLTF. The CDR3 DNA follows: TGTGCCAGTAGTCCCCGGTTAACTGGGGCCAACGTCCTGACTTTC.

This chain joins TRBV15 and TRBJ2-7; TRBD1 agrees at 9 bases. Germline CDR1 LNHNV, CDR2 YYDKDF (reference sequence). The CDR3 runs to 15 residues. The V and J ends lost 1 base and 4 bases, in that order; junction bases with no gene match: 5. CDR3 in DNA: TGTGCCACCAGCAGAGCGGACAGGGGTGGGTACGAGCAGTACTTC. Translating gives CATSRADRGGYEQYF.

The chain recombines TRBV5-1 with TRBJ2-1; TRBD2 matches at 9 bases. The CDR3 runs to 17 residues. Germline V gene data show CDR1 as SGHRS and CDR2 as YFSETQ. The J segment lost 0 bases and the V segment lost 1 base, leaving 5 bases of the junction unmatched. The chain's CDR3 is CASSLRGSGSSYNEQFF. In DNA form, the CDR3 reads TGCGCCAGCAGCTTGCGGGGTAGCGGGAGCTCCTACAATGAGCAGTTCTTC.

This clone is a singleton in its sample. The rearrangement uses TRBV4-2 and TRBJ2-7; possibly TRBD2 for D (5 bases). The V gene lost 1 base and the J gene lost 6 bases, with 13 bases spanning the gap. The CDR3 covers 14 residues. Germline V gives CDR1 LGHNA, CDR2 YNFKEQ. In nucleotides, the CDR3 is TGTGCCAGCAGCCAAGTCCTAGCTGTGCCCGAGCAGTACTTC. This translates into CASSQVLAVPEQYF.

CDR3 sequence reads: CASSKGLATLGETQYF. DNA for the CDR3: TGTGCCAGCAGTAAGGGACTAGCGACTTTAGGAGAGACCCAGTACTTC. The chain has TRBV25-1 and TRBJ2-5; 10 bases map to TRBD2. This CDR3 has 16 amino acids. CDR1 and CDR2 (germline): MGHDK, SYGVNS. Trimming removed 5 bases from V and 4 bases from J; junction bases left unmatched: 10.

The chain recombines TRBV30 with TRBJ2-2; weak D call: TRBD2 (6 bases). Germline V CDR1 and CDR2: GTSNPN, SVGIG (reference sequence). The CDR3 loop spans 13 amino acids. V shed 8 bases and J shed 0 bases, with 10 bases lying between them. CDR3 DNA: TGTGCCGGGGTAGCGGCGAACACCGGGGAGCTGTTTTTT. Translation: CAGVAANTGELFF. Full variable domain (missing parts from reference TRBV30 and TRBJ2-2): SQTIHQWPATLVQPVGSPLSLECTVEGTSNPNLYWYRQAAGRGLQLLFYSVGIGQISSEVPQNLSASRPQDRQFILSSKKLLLSDSGFYLCAGVAANTGELFFGEGSRLTVL.

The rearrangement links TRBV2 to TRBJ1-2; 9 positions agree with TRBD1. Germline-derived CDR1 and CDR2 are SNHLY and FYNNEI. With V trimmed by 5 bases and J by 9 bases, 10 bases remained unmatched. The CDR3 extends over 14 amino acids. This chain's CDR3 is CASSPDRGIRSYTF. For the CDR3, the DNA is TGTGCCAGCAGTCCAGACAGGGGGATTCGTAGCTACACCTTC.

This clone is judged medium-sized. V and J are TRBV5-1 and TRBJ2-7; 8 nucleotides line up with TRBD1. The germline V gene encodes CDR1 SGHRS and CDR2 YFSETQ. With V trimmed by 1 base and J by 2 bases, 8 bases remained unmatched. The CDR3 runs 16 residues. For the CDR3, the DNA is TGCGCCAGCAGCTTGACGTCGATGGGACAGGCCTACGAGCAGTACTTC. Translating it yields CASSLTSMGQAYEQYF.

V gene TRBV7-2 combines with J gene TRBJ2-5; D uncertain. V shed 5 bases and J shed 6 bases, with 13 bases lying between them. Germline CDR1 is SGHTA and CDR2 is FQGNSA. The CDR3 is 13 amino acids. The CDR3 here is CASSPPNEKTQYF. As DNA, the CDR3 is TGTGCCAGCAGCCCACCGAATGAGAAGACCCAGTACTTC. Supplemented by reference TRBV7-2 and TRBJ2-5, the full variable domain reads GAGVSQSPSNKVTEKGKDVELRCDPISGHTALYWYRQSLGQGLEFLIYFQGNSAPDKSGLPSDRFSAERTGGSVSTLTIQRTQQEDSAVYLCASSPPNEKTQYFGPGTRLLVL.

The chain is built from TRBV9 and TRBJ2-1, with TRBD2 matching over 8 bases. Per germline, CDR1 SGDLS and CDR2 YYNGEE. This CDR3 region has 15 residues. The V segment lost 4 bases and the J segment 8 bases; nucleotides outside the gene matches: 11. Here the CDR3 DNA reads TGTGCCAGCAGCTTAGCGGGATTGCCTAGAGATGAGCAGTTCTTC. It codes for CASSLAGLPRDEQFF.

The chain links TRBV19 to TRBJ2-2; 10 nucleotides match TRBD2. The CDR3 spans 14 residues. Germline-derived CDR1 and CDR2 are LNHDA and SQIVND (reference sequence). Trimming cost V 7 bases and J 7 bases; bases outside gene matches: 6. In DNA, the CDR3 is TGTGCCAGTACGGCTAGCGGGAGACTCGGGGAGCTGTTTTTT. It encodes CASTASGRLGELFF.

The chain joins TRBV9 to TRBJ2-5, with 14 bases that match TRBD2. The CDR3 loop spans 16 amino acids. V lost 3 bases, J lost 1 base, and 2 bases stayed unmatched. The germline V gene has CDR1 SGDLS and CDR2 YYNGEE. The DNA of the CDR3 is TGTGCCAGCAGCGCCGGGACTAGCGGGAGCCAAGAGACCCAGTACTTC. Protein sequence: CASSAGTSGSQETQYF.

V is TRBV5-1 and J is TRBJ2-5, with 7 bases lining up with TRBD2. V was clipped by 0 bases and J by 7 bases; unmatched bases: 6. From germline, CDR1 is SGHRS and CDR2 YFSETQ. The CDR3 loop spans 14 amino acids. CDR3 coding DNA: TGCGCCAGCAGCTTGGCGGGCCCGGGGGGGACCCAGTACTTC. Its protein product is CASSLAGPGGTQYF.

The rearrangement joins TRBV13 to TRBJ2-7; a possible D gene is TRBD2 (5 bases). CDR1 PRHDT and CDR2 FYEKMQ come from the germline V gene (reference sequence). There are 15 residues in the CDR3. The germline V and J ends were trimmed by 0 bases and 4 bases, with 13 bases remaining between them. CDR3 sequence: CASSLGPLEGYEQYF. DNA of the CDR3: TGTGCCAGCAGCTTAGGGCCCCTCGAGGGTTACGAGCAGTACTTC. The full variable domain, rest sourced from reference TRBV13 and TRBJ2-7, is AAGVIQSPRHLIKEKRETATLKCYPIPRHDTVYWYQQGPGQDPQFLISFYEKMQSDKGSIPDRFSAQQFSDYHSELNMSSLELGDSALYFCASSLGPLEGYEQYFGPGTRLTVT.

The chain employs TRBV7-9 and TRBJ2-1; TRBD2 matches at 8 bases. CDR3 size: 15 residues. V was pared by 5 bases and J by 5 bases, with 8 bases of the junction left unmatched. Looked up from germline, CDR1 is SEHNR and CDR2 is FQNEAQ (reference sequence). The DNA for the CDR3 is TGTGCCAGCAGCGATTCACTAGCGGCGAACAATGAGCAGTTCTTC. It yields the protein CASSDSLAANNEQFF.

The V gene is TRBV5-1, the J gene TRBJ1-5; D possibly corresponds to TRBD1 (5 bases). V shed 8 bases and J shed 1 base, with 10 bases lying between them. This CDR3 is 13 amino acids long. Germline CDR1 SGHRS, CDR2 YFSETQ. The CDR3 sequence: CASATASNQPQHF. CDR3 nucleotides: TGCGCCAGTGCGACAGCGAGCAATCAGCCCCAGCATTTT.

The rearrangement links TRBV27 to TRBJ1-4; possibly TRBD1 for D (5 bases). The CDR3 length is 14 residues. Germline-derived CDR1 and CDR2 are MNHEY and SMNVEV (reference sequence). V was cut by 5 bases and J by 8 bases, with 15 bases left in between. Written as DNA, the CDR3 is TGTGCCAGCAGTCCCGTAGGGGTTCGGGAAAAACTGTTTTTT. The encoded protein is CASSPVGVREKLFF.

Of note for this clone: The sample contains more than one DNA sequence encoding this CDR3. The CDR3 DNA is TGTGCCAGCAGCCTTAGACAGGGGGCTGGGGCCAACGTCCTGACTTTC. It is translated as CASSLRQGAGANVLTF. The chain has TRBV27 and TRBJ2-6; 9 bases align to TRBD1. Germline lookup yields CDR1 MNHEY and CDR2 SMNVEV (reference sequence). V lost 6 bases, J lost 2 bases, and 5 bases stayed unmatched. The CDR3 contains 16 residues.

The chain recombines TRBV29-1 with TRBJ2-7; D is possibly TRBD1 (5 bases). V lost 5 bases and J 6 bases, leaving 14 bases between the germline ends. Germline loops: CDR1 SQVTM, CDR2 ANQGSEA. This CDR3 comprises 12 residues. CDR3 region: CSVQGSIGEQYF. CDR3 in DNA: TGCAGCGTTCAGGGATCCATAGGCGAGCAGTACTTC.

The CDR3 loop is CATSGPDRFNQPQHF. The CDR3 bases are TGTGCCACCAGCGGTCCAGACAGATTCAATCAGCCCCAGCATTTT. The chain joins TRBV15 to TRBJ1-5; perhaps TRBD1 as D (5 bases). Looked up from germline, CDR1 is LNHNV and CDR2 is YYDKDF (reference sequence). V gave up 5 bases and J gave up 3 bases, with 14 bases separating them. There are 15 residues in the CDR3.

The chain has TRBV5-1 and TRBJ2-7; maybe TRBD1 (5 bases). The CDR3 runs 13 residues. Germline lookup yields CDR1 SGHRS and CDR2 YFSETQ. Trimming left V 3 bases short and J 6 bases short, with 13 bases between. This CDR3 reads CASSSRASIEQYF. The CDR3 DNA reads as TGCGCCAGCAGCTCCAGGGCCTCCATCGAGCAGTACTTC.

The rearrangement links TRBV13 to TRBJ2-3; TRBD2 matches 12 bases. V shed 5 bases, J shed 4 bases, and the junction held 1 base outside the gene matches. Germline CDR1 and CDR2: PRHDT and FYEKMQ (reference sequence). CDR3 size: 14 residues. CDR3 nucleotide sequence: TGTGCCAGCAGCCGACTAGCGGGAGCAGATACGCAGTATTTT. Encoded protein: CASSRLAGADTQYF.

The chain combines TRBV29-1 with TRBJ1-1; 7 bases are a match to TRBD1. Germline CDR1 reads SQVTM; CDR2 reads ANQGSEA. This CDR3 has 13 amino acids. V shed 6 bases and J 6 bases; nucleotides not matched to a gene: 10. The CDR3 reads CSVMGQNHAEAFF. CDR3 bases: TGCAGCGTCATGGGACAGAACCACGCTGAAGCTTTCTTT.